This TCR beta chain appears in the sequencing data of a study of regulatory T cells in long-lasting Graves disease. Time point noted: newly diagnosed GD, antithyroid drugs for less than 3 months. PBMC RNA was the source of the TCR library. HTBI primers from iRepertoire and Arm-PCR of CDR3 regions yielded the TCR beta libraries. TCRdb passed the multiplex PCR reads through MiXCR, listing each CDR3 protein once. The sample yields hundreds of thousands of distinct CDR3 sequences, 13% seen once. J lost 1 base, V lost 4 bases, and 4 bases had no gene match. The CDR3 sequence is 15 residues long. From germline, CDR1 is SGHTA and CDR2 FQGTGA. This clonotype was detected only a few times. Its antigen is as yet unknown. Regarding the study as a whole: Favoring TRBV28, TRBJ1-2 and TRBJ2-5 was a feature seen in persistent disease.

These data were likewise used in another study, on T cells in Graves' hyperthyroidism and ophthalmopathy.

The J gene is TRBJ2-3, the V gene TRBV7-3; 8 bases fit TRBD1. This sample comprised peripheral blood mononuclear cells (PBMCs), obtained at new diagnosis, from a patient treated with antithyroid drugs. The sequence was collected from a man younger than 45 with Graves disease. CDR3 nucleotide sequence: TGTGCCAGCAGCTCGACAGGGGTGGGCACAGATACGCAGTATTTT. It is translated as CASSSTGVGTDTQYF.